This entry describes one T cell receptor (beta chain). Antigen unknown. This CDR3 has 15 amino acids. Trimming stripped 0 bases from V and 6 bases from J, with 12 bases between. Germline CDR1 is LNHDA and CDR2 is SQIVND (reference sequence). Libraries were prepared by immunoSEQ multiplex PCR; TCRdb keeps only in-frame clonotypes and omits some of them. The sample records 20,000 or so clones, about 92% being singletons. This sample was taken from a study of OX40 agonist ivuxolimab in advanced cancers. Study as a whole: A partial response was reached by three patients: one with hepatocellular carcinoma and two with cutaneous melanoma.

Findings and limits, study-wide: Several nonresponders also turned out to have low normalized T-cell clonal expansion.

The V and J genes are TRBV19 and TRBJ2-1; D may be TRBD2 (6 bases). This clonotype originated in an adult with an advanced solid tumor such as melanoma, head and neck, liver or kidney cancer. This specimen was CD4+ or CD8+ T cells sorted from blood, taken in a trial of the OX40 agonist ivuxolimab. In DNA, the CDR3 is TGTGCCAGTAGTATAGATTCTTGGACTACCAATGAGCAGTTCTTC. Translation gives CASSIDSWTTNEQFF.